The entry below describes one T cell receptor (beta chain). Thawed unstimulated PBMCs were FACS-sorted by CD3, CD4 and CD8 into two populations. The repertoire was sequenced with immunoSEQ multiplex PCR; TCRdb's copy has only in-frame clones and lacks some. Among roughly 80,000 clones listed, roughly four fifths were seen once. The CDR3 sequence is 15 residues long. The germline V gene has CDR1 SGHVS and CDR2 FNYEAQ. V was clipped by 4 bases and J by 11 bases; unmatched bases: 12. The sample belongs to a study of T cell clones after liver transplantation. For the study at large: Post-transplant blood was tracked for graft-donor-reactive T cell clones identified in a pre-transplant mixed lymphocyte reaction. Apart from a few HCV-positive recipients, transplants were for non-autoimmune, non-viral reasons.

The receptor's source is a human patient who received a liver transplant. Some T cells may trace back to the graft donor. This rearrangement joins TRBV7-6 to TRBJ2-3; 10 bases match TRBD1. The sequencing used CD4+ T cells from blood, collected 45 to 46 months after liver transplant. CDR3 bases: TGTGCCAGCAGCTCGCGATACCGGGACAGGGGTCGGCAGTATTTT. Residues: CASSSRYRDRGRQYF.